The 6 T cell receptor beta chains given below trace back to one sample, sequenced in a study of blood T cell repertoires in COVID-19 (dated by TCRdb to 2018 to 2020). Library preparation used the immunoSEQ multiplex PCR assay. The table comes from immuneACCESS by way of TCRdb, which keeps in-frame sequences with V and J called. Part of the clones is missing from these tables; in studies checked, under half for an unresolved V gene and the rest for unknown reasons. Recorded for this sample are 150,000 to 170,000 clones; about four fifths of them occurred a single time. 3% to 4.5% of the sample comes from the top ten. Sequenced sample: peripheral blood. The receptors derive from a woman older than 75 with acute or convalescent COVID-19.

In DNA, the CDR3 is TGTGCCAGCAGATCATCAGGGGGCGTTCGGCTGTACTTC. Protein sequence: CASRSSGGVRLYF. J is TRBJ2-7 and V is TRBV12-3 or TRBV12-4; 8 bases line up with TRBD1. CDR3 size: 13 residues. The V gene end was trimmed by 6 bases and the J gene end by 12 bases; junction bases not matched to a gene: 13.

The chain uses TRBV5-8 and TRBJ2-7; the match to TRBD1 covers 8 bases. CDR1 is SGHTS, CDR2 YDEGEE, per germline. The CDR3 sequence is 14 residues long. J lost 13 bases, V lost 1 base, and 13 bases had no gene match. This CDR3 reads CASSLNRDRRNLYF. The CDR3 DNA reads TGTGCCAGCAGCTTGAACCGGGACAGGCGTAATCTCTACTTC.

This chain joins TRBV2 and TRBJ2-5, with D perhaps matching TRBD1 (6 bases). Between the trimmed V and J ends, which lost 6 bases and 0 bases, there was a span of 11 bases. This CDR3 contains 14 residues. Germline loops: CDR1 SNHLY, CDR2 FYNNEI. The CDR3 protein is CASRRDINQETQYF. For the CDR3, the DNA is TGTGCCAGCAGAAGGGACATCAACCAAGAGACCCAGTACTTC.

The chain combines TRBV10-3 with TRBJ1-6; D perhaps matches TRBD1 (6 bases). The V gene lost 9 bases and the J gene lost 5 bases, with 11 bases spanning the gap. Per germline, CDR1 ENHRY and CDR2 SYGVKD. The CDR3 is made up of 13 amino acids. CDR3 in DNA: TGTGCCATACGGGACACAGATAATTCACCCCTCCACTTT. Translated, it gives CAIRDTDNSPLHF.

The chain uses TRBV6-6 and TRBJ2-5; 14 nucleotides agree with TRBD2. Germline CDR1 and CDR2: MNHNY and SVGAGI (reference sequence). This CDR3 region has 17 residues. V trimming: 5 bases; J trimming: 5 bases; junction bases outside the gene matches: 10. For the CDR3, the DNA is TGTGCCAGCAGTCCCACCGGACTAGCGGGGGGAAGTGAGACCCAGTACTTC. This encodes CASSPTGLAGGSETQYF.

This chain links TRBV5-8 with TRBJ1-4; 7 nucleotides line up with TRBD1. Germline CDR1 and CDR2: SGHTS and YDEGEE. This CDR3 comprises 13 residues. V lost 8 bases, J lost 4 bases, and 5 bases stayed unmatched. In DNA form, the CDR3 reads TGTGCCAGTTCGGGACAGTTTAATGAAAAACTGTTTTTT. It translates to CASSGQFNEKLFF.